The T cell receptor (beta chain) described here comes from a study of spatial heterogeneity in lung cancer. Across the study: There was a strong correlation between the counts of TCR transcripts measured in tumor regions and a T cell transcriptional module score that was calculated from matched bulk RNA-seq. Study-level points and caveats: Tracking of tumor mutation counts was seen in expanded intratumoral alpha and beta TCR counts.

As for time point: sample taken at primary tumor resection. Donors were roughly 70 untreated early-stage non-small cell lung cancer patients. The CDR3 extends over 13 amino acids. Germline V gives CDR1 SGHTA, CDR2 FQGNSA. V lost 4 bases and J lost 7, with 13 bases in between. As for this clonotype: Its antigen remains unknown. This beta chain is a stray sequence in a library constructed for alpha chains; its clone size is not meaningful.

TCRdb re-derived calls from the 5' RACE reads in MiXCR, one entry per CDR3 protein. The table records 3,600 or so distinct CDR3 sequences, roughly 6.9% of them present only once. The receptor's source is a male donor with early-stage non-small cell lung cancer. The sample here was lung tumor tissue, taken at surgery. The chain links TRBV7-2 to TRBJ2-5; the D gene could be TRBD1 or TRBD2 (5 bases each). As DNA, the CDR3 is TGTGCCAGCAGCTGGGGACGATCGGGGACCCAGTACTTC. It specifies CASSWGRSGTQYF.